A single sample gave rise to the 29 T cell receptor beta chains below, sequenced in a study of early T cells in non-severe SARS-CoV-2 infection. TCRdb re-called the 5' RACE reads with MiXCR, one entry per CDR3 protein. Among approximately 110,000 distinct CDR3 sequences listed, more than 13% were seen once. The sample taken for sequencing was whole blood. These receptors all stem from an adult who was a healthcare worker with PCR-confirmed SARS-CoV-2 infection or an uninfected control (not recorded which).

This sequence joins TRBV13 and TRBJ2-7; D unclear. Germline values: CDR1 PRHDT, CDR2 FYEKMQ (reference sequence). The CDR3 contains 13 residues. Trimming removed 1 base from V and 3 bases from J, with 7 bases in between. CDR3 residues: CASSLAGYYEQYF. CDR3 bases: TGTGCCAGCAGCTTAGCTGGTTACTACGAGCAGTACTTC.

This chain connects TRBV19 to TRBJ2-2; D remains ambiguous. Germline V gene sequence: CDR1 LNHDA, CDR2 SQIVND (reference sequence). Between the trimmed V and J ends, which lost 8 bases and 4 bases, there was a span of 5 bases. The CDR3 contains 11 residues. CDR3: CASSATGELFF. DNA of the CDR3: TGTGCCAGTTCCGCCACCGGGGAGCTGTTTTTT.

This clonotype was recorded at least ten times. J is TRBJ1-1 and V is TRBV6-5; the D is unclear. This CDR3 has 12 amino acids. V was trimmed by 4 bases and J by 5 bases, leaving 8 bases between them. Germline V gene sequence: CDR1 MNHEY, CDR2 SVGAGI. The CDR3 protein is CASSSTGTEAFF. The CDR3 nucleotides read TGTGCCAGCAGTTCCACCGGGACTGAAGCTTTCTTT.

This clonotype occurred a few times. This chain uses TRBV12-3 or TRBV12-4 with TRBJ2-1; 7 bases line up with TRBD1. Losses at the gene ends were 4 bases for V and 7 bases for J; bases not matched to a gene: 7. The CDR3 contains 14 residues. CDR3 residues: CASSSTGTENEQFF. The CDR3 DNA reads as TGTGCCAGCAGTTCGACCGGGACAGAGAATGAGCAGTTCTTC.

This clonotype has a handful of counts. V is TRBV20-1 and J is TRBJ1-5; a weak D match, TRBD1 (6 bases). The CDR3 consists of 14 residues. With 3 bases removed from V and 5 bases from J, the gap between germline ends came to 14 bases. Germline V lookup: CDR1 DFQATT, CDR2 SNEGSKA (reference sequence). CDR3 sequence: CSASPGTSDQPQHF. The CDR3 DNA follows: TGCAGTGCTAGTCCCGGGACATCGGATCAGCCCCAGCATTTT.

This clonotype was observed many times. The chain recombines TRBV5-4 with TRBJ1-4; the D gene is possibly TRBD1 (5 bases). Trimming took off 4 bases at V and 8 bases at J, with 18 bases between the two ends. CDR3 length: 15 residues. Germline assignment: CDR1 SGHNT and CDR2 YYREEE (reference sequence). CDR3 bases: TGTGCCAGCAGCAGGTCCGGGACCCGGGGAGAAAAACTGTTTTTT. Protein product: CASSRSGTRGEKLFF.

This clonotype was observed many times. This CDR3 reads CASSHYGQSYEQYF. Here the CDR3 DNA reads TGTGCCAGCAGTCACTATGGACAGTCCTACGAGCAGTACTTC. The gene calls are TRBV12-3 or TRBV12-4 and TRBJ2-7, with D perhaps matching TRBD1 (6 bases). Trimming took 5 bases from V and 1 from J, leaving 12 bases between them. This CDR3 region has 14 residues.

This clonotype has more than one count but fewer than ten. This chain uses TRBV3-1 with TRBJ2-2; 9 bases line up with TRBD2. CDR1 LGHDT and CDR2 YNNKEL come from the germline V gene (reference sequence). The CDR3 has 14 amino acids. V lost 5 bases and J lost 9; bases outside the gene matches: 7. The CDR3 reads CASSFRLAARELFF. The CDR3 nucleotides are TGTGCCAGCAGCTTCCGACTAGCGGCGAGGGAGCTGTTTTTT.

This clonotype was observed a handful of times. This CDR3 is CASSSGLAVFSSYNEQFF. As DNA, the CDR3 is TGCGCCAGCAGTTCGGGACTAGCAGTTTTTAGCTCCTACAATGAGCAGTTCTTC. The chain recombines TRBV5-1 with TRBJ2-1; 9 nucleotides align to TRBD2. The CDR3 has 18 amino acids. CDR1 and CDR2 (germline): SGHRS, YFSETQ. Unmatched junction bases numbered 12, after V lost 5 bases and J lost 0 bases. The full variable domain, in which reference TRBV5-1 and TRBJ2-1 provide the parts outside the CDR3, is KAGVTQTPRYLIKTRGQQVTLSCSPISGHRSVSWYQQTPGQGLQFLFEYFSETQRNKGNFPGRFSGRQFSNSRSEMNVSTLELGDSALYLCASSSGLAVFSSYNEQFFGPGTRLTVL.

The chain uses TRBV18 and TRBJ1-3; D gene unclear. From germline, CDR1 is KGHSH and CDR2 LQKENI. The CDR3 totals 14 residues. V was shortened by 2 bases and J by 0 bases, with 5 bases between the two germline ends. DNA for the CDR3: TGTGCCAGCTCACCAGACGTCTCTGGAAACACCATATATTTT. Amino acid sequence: CASSPDVSGNTIYF.

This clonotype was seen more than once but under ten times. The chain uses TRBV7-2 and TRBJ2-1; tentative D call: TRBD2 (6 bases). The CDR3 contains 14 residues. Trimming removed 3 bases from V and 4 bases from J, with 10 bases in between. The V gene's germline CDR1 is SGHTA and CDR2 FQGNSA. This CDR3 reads CASSFGGYYNEQFF. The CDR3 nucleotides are TGTGCCAGCAGCTTCGGGGGATATTACAATGAGCAGTTCTTC.

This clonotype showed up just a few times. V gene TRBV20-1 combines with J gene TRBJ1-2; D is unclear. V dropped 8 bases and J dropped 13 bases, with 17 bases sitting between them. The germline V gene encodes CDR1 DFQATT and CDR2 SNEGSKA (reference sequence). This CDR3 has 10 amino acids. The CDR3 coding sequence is TGCAGTCCGACCGGGCCCCAGGTCACCTTC. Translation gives CSPTGPQVTF.

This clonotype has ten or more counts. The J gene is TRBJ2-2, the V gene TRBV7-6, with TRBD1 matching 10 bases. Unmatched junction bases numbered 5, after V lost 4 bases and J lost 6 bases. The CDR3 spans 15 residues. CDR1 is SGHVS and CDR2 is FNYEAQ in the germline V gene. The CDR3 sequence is CASSSGTGVAGELFF. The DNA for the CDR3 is TGTGCCAGCAGCTCCGGGACAGGGGTGGCCGGGGAGCTGTTTTTT.

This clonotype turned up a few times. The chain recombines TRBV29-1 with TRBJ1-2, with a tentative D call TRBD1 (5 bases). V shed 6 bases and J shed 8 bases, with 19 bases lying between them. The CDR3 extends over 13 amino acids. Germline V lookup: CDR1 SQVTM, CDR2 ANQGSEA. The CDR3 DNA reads TGCAGCGTGTCAAACGGTCAGGGTGAAGGCTACACCTTC. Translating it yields CSVSNGQGEGYTF.

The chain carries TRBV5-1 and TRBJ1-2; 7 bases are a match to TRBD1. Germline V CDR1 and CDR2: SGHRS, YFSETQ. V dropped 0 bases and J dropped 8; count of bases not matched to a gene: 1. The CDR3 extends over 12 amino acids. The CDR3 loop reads CASSLADRGYTF. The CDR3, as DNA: TGCGCCAGCAGCTTGGCGGACAGGGGCTACACCTTC.

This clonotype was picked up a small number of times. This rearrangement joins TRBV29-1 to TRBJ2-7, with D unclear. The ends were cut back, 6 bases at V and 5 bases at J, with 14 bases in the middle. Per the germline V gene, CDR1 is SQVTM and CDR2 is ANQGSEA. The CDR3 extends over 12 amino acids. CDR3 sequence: CSVRSFPDEQYF. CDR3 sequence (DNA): TGCAGCGTGAGAAGCTTTCCCGACGAGCAGTACTTC.

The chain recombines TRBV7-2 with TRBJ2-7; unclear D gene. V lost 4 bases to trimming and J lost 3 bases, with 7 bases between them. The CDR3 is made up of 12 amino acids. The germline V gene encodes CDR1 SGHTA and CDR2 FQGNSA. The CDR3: CASSSPRYEQYF. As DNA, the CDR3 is TGTGCCAGCAGCTCTCCCCGCTACGAGCAGTACTTC.

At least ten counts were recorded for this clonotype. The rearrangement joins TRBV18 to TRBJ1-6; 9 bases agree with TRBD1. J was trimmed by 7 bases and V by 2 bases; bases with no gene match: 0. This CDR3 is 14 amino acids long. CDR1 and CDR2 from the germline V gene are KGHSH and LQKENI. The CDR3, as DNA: TGTGCCAGCTCACCAGGACAGGGGAATTCACCCCTCCACTTT. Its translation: CASSPGQGNSPLHF.

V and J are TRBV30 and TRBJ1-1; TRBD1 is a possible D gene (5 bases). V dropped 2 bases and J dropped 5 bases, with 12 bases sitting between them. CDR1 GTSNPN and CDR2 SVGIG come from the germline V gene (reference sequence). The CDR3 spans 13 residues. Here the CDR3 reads CAWSLAGRTEAFF. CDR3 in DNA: TGTGCCTGGAGTCTGGCAGGGAGGACTGAAGCTTTCTTT.

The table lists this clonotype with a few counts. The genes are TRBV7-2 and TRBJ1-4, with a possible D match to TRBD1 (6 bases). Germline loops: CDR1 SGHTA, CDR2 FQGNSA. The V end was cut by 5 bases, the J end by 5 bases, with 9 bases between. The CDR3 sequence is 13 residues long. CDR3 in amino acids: CASSGQRNEKLFF. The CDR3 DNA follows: TGTGCCAGCAGCGGACAGAGGAATGAAAAACTGTTTTTT.

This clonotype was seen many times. The chain's CDR3 is CASSPVISLSEQYF. For the CDR3, the DNA is TGTGCCAGCAGCCCCGTCATCTCTCTCTCCGAGCAGTACTTC. The chain carries TRBV11-2 and TRBJ2-7; D unresolved. V lost 5 bases and J lost 6, with 17 bases in between. The CDR3 spans 14 residues. The germline V gene encodes CDR1 SGHAT and CDR2 FQNNGV.

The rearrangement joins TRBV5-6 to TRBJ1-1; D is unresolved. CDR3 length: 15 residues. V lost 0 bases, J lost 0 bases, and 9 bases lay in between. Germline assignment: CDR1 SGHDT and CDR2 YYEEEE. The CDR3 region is CASSLGGWMNTEAFF. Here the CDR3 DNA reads TGTGCCAGCAGCTTGGGCGGTTGGATGAACACTGAAGCTTTCTTT.

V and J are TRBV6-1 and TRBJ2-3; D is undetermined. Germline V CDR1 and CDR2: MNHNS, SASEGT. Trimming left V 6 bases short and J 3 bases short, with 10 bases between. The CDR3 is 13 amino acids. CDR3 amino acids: CASRGQITDTQYF. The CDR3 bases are TGTGCCAGCAGGGGCCAGATTACAGATACGCAGTATTTT.

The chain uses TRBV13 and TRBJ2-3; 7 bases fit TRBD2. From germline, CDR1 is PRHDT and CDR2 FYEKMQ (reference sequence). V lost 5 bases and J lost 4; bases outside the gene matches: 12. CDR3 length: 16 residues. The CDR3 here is CASSLLVQRGSDTQYF. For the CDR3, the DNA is TGTGCCAGCAGCCTACTGGTCCAGCGGGGCTCAGATACGCAGTATTTT. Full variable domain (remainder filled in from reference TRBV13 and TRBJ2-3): AAGVIQSPRHLIKEKRETATLKCYPIPRHDTVYWYQQGPGQDPQFLISFYEKMQSDKGSIPDRFSAQQFSDYHSELNMSSLELGDSALYFCASSLLVQRGSDTQYFGPGTRLTVL.

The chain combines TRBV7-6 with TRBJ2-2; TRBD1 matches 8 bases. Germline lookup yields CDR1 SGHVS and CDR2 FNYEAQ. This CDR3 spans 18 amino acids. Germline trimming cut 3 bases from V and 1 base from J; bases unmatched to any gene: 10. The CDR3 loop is CASSLVGGTGWNTGELFF. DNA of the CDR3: TGTGCCAGCAGCTTGGTGGGCGGGACAGGATGGAACACCGGGGAGCTGTTTTTT. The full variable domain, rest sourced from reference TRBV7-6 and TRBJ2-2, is GAGVSQSPRYKVTKRGQDVALRCDPISGHVSLYWYRQALGQGPEFLTYFNYEAQQDKSGLPNDRFSAERPEGSISTLTIQRTEQRDSAMYRCASSLVGGTGWNTGELFFGEGSRLTVL.

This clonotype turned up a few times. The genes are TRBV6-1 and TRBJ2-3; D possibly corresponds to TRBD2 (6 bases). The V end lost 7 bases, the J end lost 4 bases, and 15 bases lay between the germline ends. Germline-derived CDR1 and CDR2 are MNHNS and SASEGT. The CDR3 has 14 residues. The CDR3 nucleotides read TGTGCCAGCATACCGACTAGGGGCTCAGATACGCAGTATTTT. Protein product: CASIPTRGSDTQYF.

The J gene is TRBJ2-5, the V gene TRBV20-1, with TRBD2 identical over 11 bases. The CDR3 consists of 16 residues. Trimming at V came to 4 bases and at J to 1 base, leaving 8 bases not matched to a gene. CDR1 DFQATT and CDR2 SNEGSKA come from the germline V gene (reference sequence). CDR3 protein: CSATGTSGFLQETQYF. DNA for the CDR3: TGCAGTGCTACCGGGACTAGCGGTTTCCTCCAAGAGACCCAGTACTTC.

The CDR3 region is CASNLDGDTQYF. DNA of the CDR3: TGTGCCAGCAACCTGGACGGAGATACGCAGTATTTT. The V call is TRBV6-6, the J call TRBJ2-3; no clear D. The CDR3 covers 12 residues. The V end was cut by 7 bases, the J end by 5 bases, with 10 bases between. Germline V lookup: CDR1 MNHNY, CDR2 SVGAGI (reference sequence).

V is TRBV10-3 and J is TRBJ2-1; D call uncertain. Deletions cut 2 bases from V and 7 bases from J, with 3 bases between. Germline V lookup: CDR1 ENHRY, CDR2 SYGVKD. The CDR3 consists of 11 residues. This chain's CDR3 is CAISEMNEQFF. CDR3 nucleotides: TGTGCCATCAGTGAGATGAATGAGCAGTTCTTC.